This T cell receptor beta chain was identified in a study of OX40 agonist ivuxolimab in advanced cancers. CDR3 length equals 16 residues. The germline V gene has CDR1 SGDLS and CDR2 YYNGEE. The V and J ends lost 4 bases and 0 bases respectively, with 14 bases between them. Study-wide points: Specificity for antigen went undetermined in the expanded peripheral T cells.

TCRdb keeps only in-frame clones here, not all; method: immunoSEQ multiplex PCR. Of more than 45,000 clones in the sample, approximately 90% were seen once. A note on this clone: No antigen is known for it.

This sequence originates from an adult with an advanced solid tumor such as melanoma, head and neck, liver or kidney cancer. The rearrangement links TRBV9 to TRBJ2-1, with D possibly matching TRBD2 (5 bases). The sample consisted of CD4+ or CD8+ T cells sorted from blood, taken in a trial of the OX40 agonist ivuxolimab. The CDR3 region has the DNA TGTGCCAGCAGCCCCGACTACTCGAGCTCCTACAATGAGCAGTTCTTC. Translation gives CASSPDYSSSYNEQFF.